The entry that follows covers one T cell receptor (beta chain) sequence. Its target is unknown. These data belong to a study of Graves' ophthalmopathy and Graves' hyperthyroidism. Trimming at V came to 10 bases and at J to 4 bases, leaving 2 bases not matched to a gene. CDR3 length: 13 residues. Germline CDR1 MDHEN, CDR2 SYDVKM. Findings and limits, study-wide: The model achieved approximately 71% sensitivity and 72.22% specificity for ophthalmopathy progression.

Diagnostic conclusions were grounded in clinical symptoms, serum thyroxine, TRAb, thyroid ultrasound and orbital computed tomography. RNA transcripts yielded amplified TCR beta CDR3 regions. RT-PCR with HTBI primers came first, then second-round multiplex PCR. Each CDR3 protein gets one entry after TCRdb re-called the multiplex PCR reads with MiXCR. The data show about 390,000 distinct CDR3 sequences, 15% seen once. The rearrangement joins TRBV28 to TRBJ2-7; 15 bases agree with TRBD2. The sequence was obtained from a woman aged 18-35 years with stable Graves' hyperthyroidism. Sequencing was done on a sample of peripheral blood. This CDR3 reads CAMGTSGRYEQYF. CDR3 sequence (DNA): TGTGCCATGGGGACTAGCGGGAGGTACGAGCAGTACTTC.